This T cell receptor (beta chain) was observed in a study of T cell clonotyping in hematopoietic cell transplantation. Using immunoSEQ multiplex PCR, the repertoire was profiled, and TCRdb retains in-frame clones only, with some absent. The sample carries roughly 14,000 clones, 85% to 90% recorded once. Recipients were bled about 28 days pretransplant and at posttransplant days 30, 100, 180. The CDR3 contains 15 residues. The V and J ends lost 5 bases and 3 bases, in that order; junction bases with no gene match: 9. Germline loops: CDR1 SGHAT, CDR2 FQNNGV. The TCR comes from a male patient between 45 and 60 years old who had an allogeneic stem cell transplant from an unrelated donor, so T cells may come from the graft donor. Some clones in this sample may be carry-over from other donors' samples. The V gene is TRBV11-2, the J gene TRBJ2-7, with 8 bases matching TRBD1. This specimen was PBMCs, taken 100 days after allogeneic stem cell transplant. The CDR3 is CASSALTGANYEQYF. CDR3 sequence (DNA): TGTGCCAGCAGCGCCCTGACAGGGGCCAACTACGAGCAGTACTTC.